What follows are 21 T cell receptor beta chains derived from one specimen sequenced in a study of breast tumors, draining lymph nodes, adjacent tissues. A single record per CDR3 protein comes from TCRdb applying MiXCR to the multiplex PCR reads. Here the sample spans some 170,000 distinct CDR3 sequences, approximately 30% being singletons. Samples came from axillary lymph nodes draining the breast cancer. Sequencing was done on a sample of axillary lymph node tissue. The receptors originated from a female donor with breast cancer. Some clones in this sample may be carry-over from other donors' samples.

Here the CDR3 DNA reads TGTGCCAGCAGTAACAGGCGAGGGTCGAACACTGAAGCTTTCTTT. The encoded protein is CASSNRRGSNTEAFF. The J gene is TRBJ1-1, the V gene TRBV7-6; perhaps TRBD1 as D (5 bases). The CDR3 consists of 15 residues. The germline V gene has CDR1 SGHVS and CDR2 FNYEAQ. V dropped 6 bases and J dropped 1 base, with 15 bases sitting between them.

The J gene is TRBJ2-5, the V gene TRBV20-1; D not resolved. Trimming took 0 bases from V and 4 from J, leaving 15 bases between them. This CDR3 has 15 amino acids. Germline V CDR1 and CDR2: DFQATT, SNEGSKA (reference sequence). The CDR3 DNA sequence: TGCAGTGCTAGAGACTTCGTGGCTTCCCCAGAGACCCAGTACTTC. Its translation is CSARDFVASPETQYF.

This clonotype was counted between two and nine times. The genes are TRBV6-2 or TRBV6-3 and TRBJ2-7; tentatively, D is TRBD2 (5 bases). This CDR3 has 16 residues. V was trimmed by 0 bases and J by 3 bases, leaving 15 bases between them. From germline, CDR1 is MNHEY and CDR2 SVGEGT. Here the CDR3 reads CASSYSLAGPIYEQYF. The CDR3 DNA reads as TGTGCCAGCAGTTACTCGTTGGCGGGCCCAATCTACGAGCAGTACTTC.

This clonotype was observed a few times. The rearrangement uses TRBV7-3 and TRBJ1-1, with 7 bases aligning to TRBD1. V trimming: 0 bases; J trimming: 2 bases; junction bases outside the gene matches: 3. Germline V gives CDR1 SGHTA, CDR2 FQGTGA. CDR3 size: 15 residues. Here the CDR3 reads CASSLTGGRNTEAFF. CDR3 bases: TGTGCCAGCAGCTTAACAGGGGGCCGAAACACTGAAGCTTTCTTT. The full variable domain, its missing parts supplied by reference TRBV7-3 and TRBJ1-1, is GAGVSQTPSNKVTEKGKYVELRCDPISGHTALYWYRQSLGQGPEFLIYFQGTGAADDSGLPNDRFFAVRPEGSVSTLKIQRTERGDSAVYLCASSLTGGRNTEAFFGQGTRLTVV.

This clonotype was counted only a few times. V and J are TRBV3-1 and TRBJ2-1, with 12 nucleotides matching TRBD2. The CDR3 extends over 17 amino acids. V gave up 0 bases and J gave up 12 bases; unmatched junction bases: 12. Germline V gene data show CDR1 as LGHDT and CDR2 as YNNKEL (reference sequence). This chain's CDR3 is CASSQDRRLAGEGGQFF. The CDR3 bases are TGTGCCAGCAGCCAAGATAGAAGACTAGCGGGAGAGGGTGGGCAGTTCTTC.

In nucleotides, the CDR3 is TGTGCCAGCAGCCTCTCCGGGATTGAAGCTTTCTTT. The encoded protein is CASSLSGIEAFF. This sequence joins TRBV5-4 and TRBJ1-1; D gene unclear. The CDR3 extends over 12 amino acids. Germline V CDR1 and CDR2: SGHNT, YYREEE (reference sequence). The V and J ends lost 4 bases and 7 bases respectively, with 11 bases between them.

This clonotype was detected many times. This chain links TRBV4-3 with TRBJ2-3, with 12 bases fitting TRBD2. Unmatched junction bases numbered 11, after V lost 3 bases and J lost 4 bases. The CDR3 runs 18 residues. Per germline, CDR1 LGHNA and CDR2 YSLEER. The CDR3 DNA is TGCGCCAGCAGCCAGGCTAACCTAGCGGGAGGGCCGGCAGATACGCAGTATTTT. Translation: CASSQANLAGGPADTQYF.

With respect to this clonotype: The CDR3 does not close with the conserved phenylalanine or tryptophan, likely indicating a read error. The chain combines TRBV15 with TRBJ2-1; TRBD2 might be the D (7 bases). This CDR3 has 14 amino acids. Germline CDR1 LNHNV, CDR2 YYDKDF (reference sequence). CDR3 nucleotide sequence: TGCGCCACCAGCAAGGGGGGGAGCTACAATGAGCAGTTCTCC. This gives the protein CATSKGGSYNEQFS.

This clonotype was observed at least ten times. V usage is TRBV7-9 and J usage is TRBJ2-3; no firm D call. The germline V gene encodes CDR1 SEHNR and CDR2 FQNEAQ (reference sequence). The CDR3 is made up of 15 amino acids. The ends were cut back, 5 bases at V and 0 bases at J, with 12 bases in the middle. The CDR3 loop reads CASSLLGRSTDTQYF. In DNA, the CDR3 is TGTGCCAGCAGCCTCCTGGGCCGGAGCACAGATACGCAGTATTTT.

This clonotype was detected many times. The rearrangement uses TRBV5-8 and TRBJ2-5, with TRBD2 matching 12 bases. Germline CDR1 is SGHTS and CDR2 is YDEGEE. V lost 1 base and J lost 2; bases outside the gene matches: 3. The CDR3 is 16 amino acids. The CDR3 region is CASSLTGTSGQETQYF. In DNA form, the CDR3 reads TGTGCCAGCAGCTTGACCGGGACTAGCGGGCAAGAGACCCAGTACTTC.

This clonotype was observed a handful of times. One base away lies a much larger clone, so this may be a sequencing read error. V usage is TRBV28 and J usage is TRBJ1-2; D not resolved. This CDR3 spans 13 amino acids. The germline V gene has CDR1 MDHEN and CDR2 SYDVKM. Here the CDR3 DNA reads TGTGCCAGCAGTTTGCCCGCAGGCGGTGGCTACGCCTTC. It yields the protein CASSLPAGGGYAF.

The genes are TRBV2 and TRBJ2-2, with D perhaps matching TRBD1 (6 bases). This CDR3 is built from 18 residues. CDR1 and CDR2 from the germline V gene are SNHLY and FYNNEI. V lost 5 bases to trimming and J lost 0 bases, with 19 bases between them. The CDR3 reads CASSTPSRAGANTGELFF. The CDR3 DNA is TGTGCCAGCAGTACCCCCTCACGAGCAGGGGCGAACACCGGGGAGCTGTTTTTT.

This clonotype has a single count. The junction and the germline gene differ at one end; a read error may be behind it. The V gene is TRBV28, the J gene TRBJ2-2; D perhaps matches TRBD2 (5 bases). The CDR3 extends over 14 amino acids. Germline assignment: CDR1 MDHEN and CDR2 SYDVKM. CDR3 protein: CASSLAQNTGELLF. CDR3 DNA sequence: TGTGCCAGCAGTTTGGCCCAGAACACCGGGGAGCTGCTTTTT.

In its sample, this clonotype was seen a few times. This may arise from a read error, as a much more abundant clone is one base away. V and J are TRBV5-8 and TRBJ1-4; D possibly corresponds to TRBD1 (6 bases). CDR1 and CDR2 from the germline V gene are SGHTS and YDEGEE. The CDR3 runs 17 residues. The DNA for the CDR3 is TGTGCCAGCAGCTTGGGAAGGTCAGGGGCGGCTAATGAAAGACTGTTTTTT. Translation: CASSLGRSGAANERLFF.

The rearrangement joins TRBV9 to TRBJ2-6; TRBD1 might be the D (6 bases). From germline, CDR1 is SGDLS and CDR2 YYNGEE. This CDR3 comprises 15 residues. The V end was cut by 0 bases, the J end by 2 bases, with 6 bases between. Here the CDR3 DNA reads TGTGCCAGCAGCGTAGAGGGGGCTGGGGCCAACGTCCTGACTTTC. Residues: CASSVEGAGANVLTF. The full variable domain, completed using reference TRBV9 and TRBJ2-6, is DSGVTQTPKHLITATGQRVTLRCSPRSGDLSVYWYQQSLDQGLQFLIQYYNGEERAKGNILERFSAQQFPDLHSELNLSSLELGDSALYFCASSVEGAGANVLTFGAGSRLTVL.

There are many counts of this clonotype. The rearrangement uses TRBV28 and TRBJ2-7; 11 bases are a match to TRBD1. Losses at the gene ends were 6 bases for V and 3 bases for J; bases not matched to a gene: 7. This CDR3 has 15 residues. CDR1 is MDHEN and CDR2 is SYDVKM in the germline V gene. The CDR3 nucleotides are TGTGCCAGCAGGAATACCGGGACAGGGGGCTACGAGCAGTACTTC. The encoded protein is CASRNTGTGGYEQYF.

This clonotype was seen at least ten times. V usage is TRBV27 and J usage is TRBJ2-7; D call uncertain. This CDR3 has 13 amino acids. V lost 0 bases, J lost 3 bases, and 6 bases lay in between. Germline V CDR1 and CDR2: MNHEY, SMNVEV (reference sequence). CDR3 in amino acids: CASSLSRNYEQYF. CDR3 nucleotides: TGTGCCAGCAGTTTATCGAGGAACTACGAGCAGTACTTC.

The CDR3 loop reads CATSKGGDLYNEQFF. The CDR3 DNA follows: TGTGCCACCAGCAAAGGGGGGGACCTCTACAATGAGCAGTTCTTC. The chain employs TRBV15 and TRBJ2-1, with a weak D call TRBD2 (7 bases). Trimming shortened V by 4 bases and J by 3 bases, and 13 bases separated the two germline ends. Germline V gives CDR1 LNHNV, CDR2 YYDKDF (reference sequence). The CDR3 loop spans 15 amino acids.

This clonotype appeared many times. V usage is TRBV15 and J usage is TRBJ1-5; D remains ambiguous. The CDR3 has 20 amino acids. Trimming cost V 0 bases and J 3 bases, with 24 bases left between them. Germline values: CDR1 LNHNV, CDR2 YYDKDF (reference sequence). The CDR3 bases are TGTGCCACCAGCAGAGATAATCCCCGCCCAGGCAGCGCCAACAATCAGCCCCAGCATTTT. Amino acids: CATSRDNPRPGSANNQPQHF.

There are many counts of this clonotype. J is TRBJ2-7 and V is TRBV20-1, with 10 bases identical to TRBD2. CDR1 DFQATT and CDR2 SNEGSKA come from the germline V gene (reference sequence). The CDR3 is made up of 14 amino acids. J was trimmed by 2 bases and V by 3 bases; bases with no gene match: 4. The CDR3 reads CSASSGRPPYEQYF. The CDR3 bases are TGCAGTGCTAGTAGCGGGAGGCCTCCCTACGAGCAGTACTTC.

The table lists this clonotype with many counts. The rearrangement uses TRBV7-9 and TRBJ2-7, with 8 bases that match TRBD1. The CDR3 spans 14 residues. Germline-derived CDR1 and CDR2 are SEHNR and FQNEAQ (reference sequence). With V trimmed by 5 bases and J by 2 bases, 5 bases remained unmatched. CDR3 amino acids: CASSTQGAPYEQYF. The CDR3 DNA is TGTGCCAGCAGCACCCAGGGGGCCCCCTACGAGCAGTACTTC.